These 11 T cell receptor beta chains share one sample of origin, sequenced in a study of shared clonotypes between healthy human individuals. Sequenced by immunoSEQ multiplex PCR; TCRdb stores in-frame clones only, minus some. The sample includes 2 million to 2.5 million clones, just under 95% of them seen just once. The sequenced sample consisted of naive CD4+ T cells from PBMCs. The subset is: CD45RA+ positively selected. These receptors originate from a man aged 18 to 29 in good health. Some clones in this sample may be carry-over from other donors' samples.

The genes are TRBV19 and TRBJ2-7, with 10 positions matching TRBD1. Germline assignment: CDR1 LNHDA and CDR2 SQIVND (reference sequence). This CDR3 is built from 14 residues. The J segment lost 3 bases and the V segment lost 5 bases, leaving 4 bases of the junction unmatched. CDR3 nucleotide sequence: TGTGCCAGTAGTCCGGGACAGGGGAACTACGAGCAGTACTTC. The encoded protein is CASSPGQGNYEQYF.

This sequence joins TRBV7-2 and TRBJ2-7, with TRBD2 matching 11 bases. Germline CDR1 SGHTA, CDR2 FQGNSA. The CDR3 length is 15 residues. V was pared by 1 base and J by 6 bases, with 5 bases of the junction left unmatched. In nucleotides, the CDR3 is TGTGCCAGCAGCTTAGGACTAGCGGGATTGGTCGAGCAGTACTTC. This encodes CASSLGLAGLVEQYF.

The rearrangement joins TRBV7-3 to TRBJ2-3; 10 nucleotides line up with TRBD2. CDR1 SGHTA and CDR2 FQGTGA come from the germline V gene. V lost 4 bases to trimming and J lost 4 bases; unmatched junction nucleotides: 5. CDR3 length: 15 residues. DNA for the CDR3: TGTGCCAGCAGCTCTAGCGGGAGTTTCGCAGATACGCAGTATTTT. Translation gives CASSSSGSFADTQYF.

The V gene is TRBV5-1, the J gene TRBJ2-5; TRBD2 is a possible D gene (6 bases). V lost 4 bases and J 5 bases, leaving 12 bases between the germline ends. The CDR3 runs 13 residues. The germline CDR1 and CDR2 sequences are SGHRS and YFSETQ. The CDR3 nucleotides read TGCGCCAGCAGCCCGGGGACTCTGGAGACCCAGTACTTC. This codes for CASSPGTLETQYF.

The V gene is TRBV29-1, the J gene TRBJ1-4; D is possibly TRBD1 (5 bases). The CDR3 runs 13 residues. Germline-derived CDR1 and CDR2 are SQVTM and ANQGSEA. V was pared by 7 bases and J by 10 bases, with 19 bases between. CDR3 sequence reads: CSALGGLVGKLFF. As DNA, the CDR3 is TGCAGCGCCCTGGGGGGGTTGGTTGGAAAACTGTTTTTT.

This clone turned up a few times. The junction does not match germline at one end; this may be a read error. V usage is TRBV7-9 and J usage is TRBJ1-2; TRBD1 aligns across 7 bases. This CDR3 contains 15 residues. Germline V gene sequence: CDR1 SEHNR, CDR2 FQNEAQ (reference sequence). The CDR3 nucleotides read TGTGCCAGCAACTTACTGGGACAGCCTTTCTATGGCTACACCTTC. It yields the protein CASNLLGQPFYGYTF.

V and J are TRBV28 and TRBJ2-5; 9 positions agree with TRBD1. The DNA end favors TRBJ2-7, so the J call may be wrong. Germline-derived CDR1 and CDR2 are MDHEN and SYDVKM. The CDR3 totals 15 residues. CDR3 loop: CASEGGTGLRAEQYF. As DNA, the CDR3 is TGTGCCAGCGAAGGAGGGACAGGGCTGCGGGCCGAGCAGTACTTC.

The CDR3 DNA sequence: TGTGCCAGCAGTTTGGACAGGGTGTCGTGGGTCGGTCGGTTTTTT. It is translated as CASSLDRVSWVGRFF. This chain links TRBV28 with TRBJ2-2; TRBD1 matches at 8 bases. Germline trimming cut 3 bases from V and 16 bases from J; bases unmatched to any gene: 16. The V gene's germline CDR1 is MDHEN and CDR2 SYDVKM. The CDR3 totals 15 residues.

V gene TRBV18 combines with J gene TRBJ2-3, with TRBD2 matching 12 bases. The CDR3 covers 16 residues. With 3 bases clipped from V and 2 bases from J, the junction kept 3 bases outside the gene matches. The V gene's germline CDR1 is KGHSH and CDR2 LQKENI. The CDR3 is CASSPGLAGHTDTQYF. The CDR3 region has the DNA TGTGCCAGCTCACCCGGACTAGCGGGACACACAGATACGCAGTATTTT. Using reference TRBV18 and TRBJ2-3 for the parts outside the CDR3, the full variable domain is NAGVMQNPRHLVRRRGQEARLRCSPMKGHSHVYWYRQLPEEGLKFMVYLQKENIIDESGMPKERFSAEFPKEGPSILRIQQVVRGDSAAYFCASSPGLAGHTDTQYFGPGTRLTVL.

This chain uses TRBV9 with TRBJ2-7, with TRBD1 as a possible D gene (7 bases). The CDR3 contains 16 residues. CDR1 SGDLS and CDR2 YYNGEE come from the germline V gene. V was clipped by 0 bases and J by 2 bases, with 15 bases between them. This CDR3 reads CASSVGGTAGAYEQYF. DNA for the CDR3: TGTGCCAGCAGCGTAGGCGGGACAGCGGGTGCCTACGAGCAGTACTTC.

The rearrangement uses TRBV23-1 and TRBJ2-3; 7 positions agree with TRBD1. TRBV23-1 is an ORF; its function is uncertain. This CDR3 spans 18 amino acids. The ends lost 0 bases at V and 0 bases at J; junction bases unmatched: 9. The CDR3 here is CASSQSKLGQESTDTQYF. CDR3 DNA sequence: TGCGCCAGCAGTCAATCAAAACTCGGACAGGAGAGCACAGATACGCAGTATTTT.